What follows is one TCR beta chain and its context. What it binds is not known. This sample was included in a study of human T cells and chemical hapten exposure. On the study more broadly: Sensitization involved placing 2% DPC onto an approximately 2 cm by approximately 2 cm region of upper inner arm skin. The upper back received 0.01% DPC by patch testing, with results read at 6 days.

Time point here: pre-sensitization, week 0. Described treatment: therapeutic diphenylcyclopropenone sensitization with weekly scalp DPC. Total RNA was isolated from unfractionated whole blood. This CDR3 has 17 amino acids. Germline V CDR1 and CDR2: SNHLY, FYNNEI. The junction had 10 bases not matched to a gene; V was cut back by 4 bases and J by 1 base. Study-wide results and caveats: Relative to controls, expanded TCRs formed significantly more large CDR3 similarity clusters.

TCRdb re-called the RACE reads with MiXCR, one entry per CDR3 protein. The sample records more than 250,000 distinct CDR3 sequences, around 7% being singletons. This chain connects TRBV2 to TRBJ2-1; 7 bases are shared with TRBD1. The sequencing used whole blood, collected in connection with sensitization to the hapten diphenylcyclopropenone (DPC). The origin of this receptor is a man younger than 30 with alopecia areata. Some clones in this sample may be carry-over from other donors' samples. The CDR3, as DNA: TGTGCCAGCAGTGGGCACATCCAGGGGGATTCCTACAATGAGCAGTTCTTC. Translated: CASSGHIQGDSYNEQFF.